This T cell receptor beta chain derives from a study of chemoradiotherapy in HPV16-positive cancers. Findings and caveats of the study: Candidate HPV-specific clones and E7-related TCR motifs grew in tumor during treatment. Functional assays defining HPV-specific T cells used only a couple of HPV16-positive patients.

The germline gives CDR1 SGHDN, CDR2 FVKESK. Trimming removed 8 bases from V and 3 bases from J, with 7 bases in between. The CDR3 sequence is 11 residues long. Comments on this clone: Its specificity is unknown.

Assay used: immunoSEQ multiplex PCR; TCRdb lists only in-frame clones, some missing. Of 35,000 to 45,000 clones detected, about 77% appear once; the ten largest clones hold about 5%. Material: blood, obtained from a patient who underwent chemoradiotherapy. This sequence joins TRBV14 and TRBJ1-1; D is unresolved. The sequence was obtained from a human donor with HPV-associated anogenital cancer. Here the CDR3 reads CASGSYTEAFF. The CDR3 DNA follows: TGTGCCAGCGGTAGTTACACTGAAGCTTTCTTT.